Listed below are T cell receptor beta chains from one sample, sequenced in a study of blood T cell repertoires in COVID-19. Clones were sequenced by immunoSEQ multiplex PCR, and TCRdb holds only the in-frame ones, with some missing. Altogether 80,000 to 95,000 clones are present, about 90% being singletons, with the ten largest covering about 15%. Sequencing was carried out using peripheral blood. The receptors stem from a human donor in a cohort sampled during active COVID-19. CDR3s include the opening cysteine and the closing phenylalanine or tryptophan. The D gene is left open where the match is weak. For some rows the clone size is stated as once, few or many, or as a class when expanded; others skip it.

TRBD1,few,TRBJ2-3,TRBV7-9,TGTGCCAGCAGAAACCGGGACAGGAGCACAGATACGCAGTATTTT,CASRNRDRSTDTQYF
TRBD1,.,TRBJ1-1,TRBV5-1,TGCGCCAGCAGCTACGACCGGGGACAGGCCAGAGGGATCACTGAAGCTTTCTTT,CASSYDRGQARGITEAFF
TRBD2,once,TRBJ2-2,TRBV5-1,TGCGCCAGCGGGGTGGTAGCGGGGAACACCGGGGAGCTGTTTTTT,CASGVVAGNTGELFF
TRBD1,.,TRBJ1-1,TRBV5-1,TGCGCCAGCAGCTCGGGACAGGGATTGAACACTGAAGCTTTCTTT,CASSSGQGLNTEAFF
.,few,TRBJ2-7,TRBV30,TGTGCCTGGAGTCGTCGGACAGAATACGAGCAGTACTTC,CAWSRRTEYEQYF
.,.,TRBJ2-2,TRBV3-1/TRBV3-2,TGTGCCAGCAGCCGACTCGGGGAGCTGTTTTTT,CASSRLGELFF
.,.,TRBJ1-5,TRBV6-2/TRBV6-3,TGTGCCAGCAGTTATTACCAGGGCGGCAATCAGCCCCAGCATTTT,CASSYYQGGNQPQHF
.,once,TRBJ2-7,TRBV6-6,TGTGCCAGCAGTTCCACAGGGAGCGAGCAGTACTTC,CASSSTGSEQYF
.,.,TRBJ2-2,TRBV19,TGTGCCAGTAGTCCCGGGACTTTCGGGGAGCTGTTTTTT,CASSPGTFGELFF
.,once,TRBJ1-1,TRBV20-1,TGCAGTGCTAGAGATCGCACTGAAGCTTTCTTT,CSARDRTEAFF
.,.,TRBJ2-2,TRBV5-1,TGCGCCAGCAGCTTGGCAGGGAACACCGGGGAGCTGTTTTTT,CASSLAGNTGELFF
.,.,TRBJ2-1,TRBV2,TGTGCCAGCAGCGAAATTCTAGCGAACTCCTACAATGAGCAGTTCTTC,CASSEILANSYNEQFF
TRBD2,.,TRBJ2-1,TRBV28,TGTGCCAGTCGGACCCAGGGACTAGCGGGGGGGCCGGGGCAGTTCTTC,CASRTQGLAGGPGQFF
.,.,TRBJ2-7,TRBV18,TGTGCCAGCTCACCACCGGGTTCGGGAGAGCAGTACTTC,CASSPPGSGEQYF
TRBD2,.,TRBJ2-3,TRBV30,TGTGCCTGGAGTGAAGGACTAGCCACAGATACGCAGTATTTT,CAWSEGLATDTQYF
TRBD2,few,TRBJ2-2,TRBV5-1,TGCGCCAGCAGCACCGGGACTAGCGGGGGTTTTGTCGGGGAGCTGTTTTTT,CASSTGTSGGFVGELFF
.,.,TRBJ1-1,TRBV3-1/TRBV3-2,TGTGCCAGCAGCCATCTCCTGAACACTGAAGCTTTCTTT,CASSHLLNTEAFF
.,once,TRBJ2-7,TRBV21-1,TGTGCCAGCAGCAAGTGGGCAGACTACACCTACGAGCAGTACTTC,CASSKWADYTYEQYF
TRBD2,.,TRBJ2-5,TRBV11-3,TGTGCCAGCAGCCCCGGGACTAGTTTACGAGAGACCCAGTACTTC,CASSPGTSLRETQYF
TRBD2,.,TRBJ2-5,TRBV14,TGTGCCAGCAAAGGCTACCTAGCGGAAGAGACCCAGTACTTC,CASKGYLAEETQYF
.,once,TRBJ1-1,TRBV3-1/TRBV3-2,TGTGCCAGCAGCCAAGATGGTATAAAGAGCACTGAAGCTTTCTTT,CASSQDGIKSTEAFF
.,.,TRBJ2-4,TRBV5-1,TGCGCCAGCAGCTTGGGACAGCCGGGCGGCATTCAGTACTTC,CASSLGQPGGIQYF
.,.,TRBJ2-7,TRBV9,TGTGCCAGCAGCGTAGGGCTCTTTCCCCCGCCCTACGAGCAGTACTTC,CASSVGLFPPPYEQYF
TRBD1,.,TRBJ1-1,TRBV7-9,TGTGCCAGCAGCATCCTGACAGGGATGCGGACTGAAGCTTTCTTT,CASSILTGMRTEAFF
.,.,TRBJ1-1,TRBV20-1,TGCAGTGTACAGCAGAACACTGAAGCTTTCTTT,CSVQQNTEAFF
.,.,TRBJ1-2,TRBV7-9,TGTGCCAGCAGCTTATTGGCAGGGGATGATGGCTACACCTTC,CASSLLAGDDGYTF
TRBD1,.,TRBJ1-1,TRBV18,TGTGCCAGCTCTCGACAGGGGTCTGACACTGAAGCTTTCTTT,CASSRQGSDTEAFF
TRBD1,.,TRBJ1-1,TRBV5-1,TGCGCCAGCAGGGGACAGGGGGCGAGTACTGAAGCTTTCTTT,CASRGQGASTEAFF
TRBD1,.,TRBJ1-1,TRBV3-1/TRBV3-2,TGTGCCAGCAGGCAGACAGGGCAGAACACTGAAGCTTTCTTT,CASRQTGQNTEAFF
.,.,TRBJ1-5,TRBV12-3/TRBV12-4,TGTGCCAGCAGCCTCCACCCAGGACAGCCCCAGCATTTT,CASSLHPGQPQHF
TRBD1,.,TRBJ2-7,TRBV7-3,TGTGCCAGCAGCCTACTGGACAGGGGGCGCCGCGAGCAGTACTTC,CASSLLDRGRREQYF
TRBD1,.,TRBJ1-2,TRBV6-1,TGTGCCAGCAGTGAAACAGGGGTAGCGGGCTACACCTTC,CASSETGVAGYTF
.,.,TRBJ1-1,TRBV12-3/TRBV12-4,TGTGCCAGCAGGTCATACACTGAAGCTTTCTTT,CASRSYTEAFF
TRBD1,.,TRBJ1-1,TRBV18,TGTGCCAGCTCCCCTGGACAGGACACTGAAGCTTTCTTT,CASSPGQDTEAFF
TRBD2,.,TRBJ2-1,TRBV5-4,TGTGCCAGCAGCTTGGTGGCTAGCGGGGGAAACAATGAGCAGTTCTTC,CASSLVASGGNNEQFF